One and the same sample provided the 7 T cell receptor beta chains below, sequenced in a study of response to subunit inactivated influenza vaccine. TCRdb used MiXCR to reprocess the RT-PCR reads, holding one entry per CDR3 protein. The sample consists of 450,000 to 500,000 distinct CDR3 sequences, 9.5% to 13% of them appearing once. Material: PBMCs from blood, obtained more than 35 days after vaccination. These receptors all come from a man aged 50 to 59 who received an inactivated influenza vaccine.

This clonotype has just a few counts. The chain has TRBV12-3 or TRBV12-4 and TRBJ2-7; no definite D call. The CDR3 consists of 14 residues. Trimming cost V 5 bases and J 2 bases, with 13 bases left between them. The CDR3 sequence is CASSILGIPYEQYF. For the CDR3, the DNA is TGTGCCAGCAGTATTCTGGGGATCCCCTACGAGCAGTACTTC.

This chain uses TRBV15 with TRBJ2-7; the match to TRBD2 covers 10 bases. V lost 1 base and J lost 5; bases outside the gene matches: 5. Germline loops: CDR1 LNHNV, CDR2 YYDKDF (reference sequence). CDR3 length: 15 residues. The CDR3 DNA reads TGTGCCACCAGCAGAGTGGGTCTAGCGGGAGACGAGCAGTACTTC. It codes for CATSRVGLAGDEQYF.

The chain joins TRBV2 to TRBJ1-4; a possible D gene is TRBD1 (6 bases). Germline V gene sequence: CDR1 SNHLY, CDR2 FYNNEI. The CDR3 consists of 15 residues. V lost 10 bases, J lost 0 bases, and 15 bases lay in between. CDR3 sequence (DNA): TGTGCCATCGAAAGTCCAGGGGCAACTAATGAAAAACTGTTTTTT. Amino acids: CAIESPGATNEKLFF. Together with reference TRBV2 and TRBJ1-4, the CDR3 gives the full variable domain: EPEVTQTPSHQVTQMGQEVILRCVPISNHLYFYWYRQILGQKVEFLVSFYNNEISEKSEIFDDQFSVERPDGSNFTLKIRSTKLEDSAMYFCAIESPGATNEKLFFGSGTQLSVL.

Details on this clonotype: Given a much more abundant clone one base away, this may be a read error. J is TRBJ2-5 and V is TRBV7-2; D is unclear. The CDR3 loop spans 14 amino acids. CDR1 and CDR2 from the germline V gene are SGHTA and FQGNSA. This CDR3 reads CAGSKYSLEETQYF. The CDR3 bases are TGTGCCGGCAGCAAGTACAGCCTGGAGGAGACCCAGTACTTC.

This clonotype appeared a few times. The chain recombines TRBV12-3 or TRBV12-4 with TRBJ1-5; 9 positions agree with TRBD1. The trim removed 6 bases at V and 7 bases at J, leaving 7 bases unmatched. The CDR3 spans 14 residues. The CDR3 reads CASRSTGGGQPQHF. The CDR3 DNA reads TGTGCCAGCAGAAGCACAGGGGGCGGACAGCCCCAGCATTTT.

The chain links TRBV7-8 to TRBJ2-7; D gene unclear. V was pared by 5 bases and J by 3 bases, with 11 bases between. This CDR3 spans 13 amino acids. Germline assignment: CDR1 SGHVS and CDR2 FQNEAQ. Written as DNA, the CDR3 is TGTGCCAGCAGCAGAATGGCGGTCTACGAGCAGTACTTC. Encoded protein: CASSRMAVYEQYF.

This clonotype turned up a few times. The chain uses TRBV7-9 and TRBJ2-3; 13 bases line up with TRBD2. The CDR3 loop spans 16 amino acids. Looked up from germline, CDR1 is SEHNR and CDR2 is FQNEAQ (reference sequence). Germline trimming cut 2 bases from V and 5 bases from J; bases unmatched to any gene: 4. As DNA, the CDR3 is TGTGCCAGCAGCTTACGGACTAGCGGGAGAGGAGATACGCAGTATTTT. Translating it yields CASSLRTSGRGDTQYF.